A selection of T cell receptor beta chains follows, all from one sample in a study of blood T cell repertoires in COVID-19. Clones were sequenced by immunoSEQ multiplex PCR, and TCRdb holds only the in-frame ones, with some missing. In the table there are about 20,000 clones, approximately 89% of which are singletons. Material: PBMCs or T cells enriched from blood (not recorded which). The receptors derive from a woman aged 25 to 39 who had recovered from COVID-19. CDR3s include the opening cysteine and the closing phenylalanine or tryptophan. A D gene is named only where the DNA matches it firmly. Not all rows give a size; the values are once, few, many and, for expanded clones, a class.

NA,TRBV12-5,NA,TRBJ2-3,TGTGCTAGTGGGATTCAGGATACGCAGTATTTT,CASGIQDTQYF
NA,TRBV10-3,TRBD1,TRBJ2-7,TGTGCCATCAGTGAGCCCCAGGGGGCGGGCGAGCAGTACTTC,CAISEPQGAGEQYF
NA,TRBV5-1,NA,TRBJ1-2,TGCGCCAGCAGCTTGGCTGGGGCTACTAACTATGGCTACACCTTC,CASSLAGATNYGYTF
NA,TRBV24-1,NA,TRBJ1-5,TGTGCCACCAGTTCCCGGGCGGGCAGCAATCAGCCCCAGCATTTT,CATSSRAGSNQPQHF
few,TRBV19,NA,TRBJ1-2,TGTGCCAGTACCCCGGACAATAACTATGGCTACACCTTC,CASTPDNNYGYTF
NA,TRBV9,TRBD1,TRBJ1-4,TGTGCCAGCACCTCGGCGACAGGGGATAATGAAAAACTGTTTTTT,CASTSATGDNEKLFF
NA,TRBV7-2,NA,TRBJ1-1,TGTGCCAGCAGCCCAGAACCGTGGAGGAGGTTGAACACTGAAGCTTTCTTT,CASSPEPWRRLNTEAFF
once,TRBV4-2,TRBD1,TRBJ2-1,TGTGCCAGCAGCCAAGGGGGGGGACAGGGTTTATCAGATCGCAGCTCCTACAATGAGCAGTTCTTC,CASSQGGGQGLSDRSSYNEQFF
once,TRBV5-1,NA,TRBJ2-2,TGCGCCAGCACCAAGGACACCTCGAACACCGGGGAGCTGTTTTTT,CASTKDTSNTGELFF
NA,TRBV5-4,NA,TRBJ1-1,TGTGCCAGCAGCGCCACCTTAACAGCGGGGAACACTGAAGCTTTCTTT,CASSATLTAGNTEAFF
NA,TRBV7-2,NA,TRBJ1-6,TGTGCCAGCAGCCCCCGGACAGCCTATAATTCACCCCTCCACTTT,CASSPRTAYNSPLHF
NA,TRBV27,TRBD1,TRBJ2-3,TGTGCCAGCAGTACGACCGGGACAGTTACCACAGATACGCAGTATTTT,CASSTTGTVTTDTQYF
NA,TRBV28,NA,TRBJ1-1,TGTGCCAGCAGTTTAACAGCTACTGAAGCTTTCTTT,CASSLTATEAFF
NA,TRBV7-8,TRBD1,TRBJ2-5,TGTGCCAGCAGTTGGACAGGGGAGTGGGAGACCCAGTACTTC,CASSWTGEWETQYF
NA,TRBV15,NA,TRBJ1-2,TGTGCCACCAGCAGAGATAAGGGGTATGGATTACGGGGCTACACCTTC,CATSRDKGYGLRGYTF
NA,TRBV12-3/TRBV12-4,NA,TRBJ1-2,TGTGCCAGCAGTTTAGTCAGGTTCTATGGCTACACCTTC,CASSLVRFYGYTF
once,TRBV30,NA,TRBJ1-1,TGTGCCTGGAGGGGGGCCAGACTCACTGAAGCTTTCTTT,CAWRGARLTEAFF
few,TRBV2,TRBD1,TRBJ1-4,TGTGCCAGCAGGGCCGGGACAGAAAATGAAAAACTGTTTTTT,CASRAGTENEKLFF
once,TRBV6-5,NA,TRBJ1-5,TGTGCCAGCAGTTACGTTGCAGGGAGCAATCAGCCCCAGCATTTT,CASSYVAGSNQPQHF
NA,TRBV14,NA,TRBJ2-7,TGTGCCAGCAGCCAACCTGGACCTAGGGGCATCTACGAGCAGTACTTC,CASSQPGPRGIYEQYF
NA,TRBV5-6,TRBD1,TRBJ2-7,TGTGCCAGCAGCTTGAAGGGACAGGGCTCCTACGAGCAGTACTTC,CASSLKGQGSYEQYF
NA,TRBV19,TRBD2,TRBJ2-1,TGTGCCAGTAGTGGGGGACTAGCGGGTCCCTACAATGAGCAGTTCTTC,CASSGGLAGPYNEQFF
NA,TRBV6-5,TRBD1,TRBJ1-1,TGTGCCAGCAGTTCTGGACAGGGTATTCACACTGAAGCTTTCTTT,CASSSGQGIHTEAFF
NA,TRBV2,TRBD1,TRBJ2-7,TGTGCCAGCAGTGAAACAGGGGCATACAACTACGAGCAGTACTTC,CASSETGAYNYEQYF
NA,TRBV30,NA,TRBJ2-3,TGTGCCTGGACTAAGTACAGCACAGATACGCAGTATTTT,CAWTKYSTDTQYF
NA,TRBV2,TRBD1,TRBJ1-2,TGTGCCAGCAAAGTCTTCGGGACAGACCTCTATGGCTACACCTTC,CASKVFGTDLYGYTF
few,TRBV2,NA,TRBJ2-1,TGTGCCAGCAGTGAACTGGGGCGTAGCTCCTACAATGAGCAGTTCTTC,CASSELGRSSYNEQFF
few,TRBV14,TRBD1,TRBJ2-7,TGTGCCAGCAGCCCGCCGATCGGGGACAGGGTAAGAGATAGGTGCTACGAGCAGTACTTC,CASSPPIGDRVRDRCYEQYF
NA,TRBV3-1/TRBV3-2,TRBD1,TRBJ1-5,TGTGCCAGCAGCCAAGCTGGGACAGGGAATCAGCCCCAGCATTTT,CASSQAGTGNQPQHF
NA,TRBV4-3,NA,TRBJ1-4,TGCGCCAGCAGCCAACAGGGGTCGACTAATGAAAAACTGTTTTTT,CASSQQGSTNEKLFF
NA,TRBV30,NA,TRBJ1-3,TGTGCCTGGAGGCCATCAGGGGCGAATGGAAACACCATATATTTT,CAWRPSGANGNTIYF
NA,TRBV28,TRBD1,TRBJ2-7,TGTGCCAGCAAAGGGGGCACGAACGAGCAGTACTTC,CASKGGTNEQYF